What follows are 21 T cell receptor beta chains derived from one specimen sequenced in a study of Graves' ophthalmopathy and Graves' hyperthyroidism. The authors amplified TCR beta CDR3 regions from RNA transcripts. RT-PCR in the first round used HTBI primers; a second-round multiplex PCR followed. TCRdb analysed the multiplex PCR reads with MiXCR anew, one entry per CDR3 protein. The sample lists hundreds of thousands of distinct CDR3 sequences; under 50% were seen once. Material: peripheral blood. The receptors derive from an adult man with Graves' ophthalmopathy.

This clonotype was recorded many times. The J gene is TRBJ2-6, the V gene TRBV5-1; D not certain. The germline gives CDR1 SGHRS, CDR2 YFSETQ. CDR3 length: 18 amino acids. Trimming pared 4 bases from V and 1 base from J, leaving 18 bases between. CDR3 amino acids: CASSPVLHTFSGANVLTF. CDR3 sequence (DNA): TGCGCCAGCAGCCCGGTGCTACACACCTTTTCTGGGGCCAACGTCCTGACTTTC.

The table lists this clonotype with many counts. The J gene is TRBJ2-2, the V gene TRBV29-1; D possibly corresponds to TRBD1 (5 bases). Deletions cut 1 base from V and 0 bases from J, with 9 bases between. Germline CDR1 SQVTM, CDR2 ANQGSEA. This CDR3 contains 15 residues. The CDR3 here is CSVEVKGPNTGELFF. For the CDR3, the DNA is TGCAGCGTTGAAGTTAAGGGGCCGAACACCGGGGAGCTGTTTTTT.

V is TRBV2 and J is TRBJ2-5; D is possibly TRBD2 (5 bases). The CDR3 consists of 12 residues. Deletions cut 8 bases from V and 5 bases from J, with 12 bases between. Germline CDR1 is SNHLY and CDR2 is FYNNEI. CDR3 sequence reads: CASPYVAETQYF. CDR3 coding DNA: TGTGCCAGCCCCTACGTAGCGGAGACCCAGTACTTC.

J is TRBJ1-5 and V is TRBV20-1; 7 bases line up with TRBD1. V dropped 3 bases and J dropped 7; count of bases not matched to a gene: 6. Germline V gene sequence: CDR1 DFQATT, CDR2 SNEGSKA (reference sequence). The CDR3 is 13 amino acids. Written as DNA, the CDR3 is TGCAGTGCTAGCGACAGGGTAGGCCAGCCCCAGCATTTT. Protein: CSASDRVGQPQHF.

The J gene is TRBJ2-7, the V gene TRBV12-3 or TRBV12-4; 10 nucleotides agree with TRBD1. The CDR3 contains 15 residues. V gave up 3 bases and J gave up 2 bases; unmatched junction bases: 4. For the CDR3, the DNA is TGTGCCAGCAGTTTGAGCGACAGGGGGCCCTACGAGCAGTACTTC. The encoded protein is CASSLSDRGPYEQYF.

The chain carries TRBV7-9 and TRBJ2-7, with TRBD2 as a possible D gene (6 bases). TRBJ2-1 explains the end of the DNA better; the J call may be wrong. This CDR3 region has 14 residues. From germline, CDR1 is SEHNR and CDR2 FQNEAQ (reference sequence). The CDR3 sequence is CASSLRDWGDEQFF. The CDR3 region has the DNA TGTGCCAGCAGCCTCCGGGACTGGGGCGATGAGCAGTTCTTC.

V gene TRBV29-1 combines with J gene TRBJ2-2, with TRBD2 matching 8 bases. The CDR3 is 15 amino acids. Germline CDR1 is SQVTM and CDR2 is ANQGSEA. The junction had 8 bases not matched to a gene; V was cut back by 5 bases and J by 3 bases. The CDR3 nucleotides read TGCAGCGTTTTGAGCGGGGGCGCGGACACCGGGGAGCTGTTTTTT. It specifies CSVLSGGADTGELFF.

Many counts were recorded for this clonotype. CDR3 nucleotides: TGCGCCAGCAGTTACCCGGGACAGGGGGAGACCCAGTACTTC. Residues: CASSYPGQGETQYF. The chain carries TRBV5-1 and TRBJ2-5; 10 bases agree with TRBD1. The CDR3 consists of 14 residues. Germline assignment: CDR1 SGHRS and CDR2 YFSETQ. Trimming removed 5 bases from V and 5 bases from J; junction bases left unmatched: 6. Filled out from reference TRBV5-1 and TRBJ2-5, the complete variable domain reads KAGVTQTPRYLIKTRGQQVTLSCSPISGHRSVSWYQQTPGQGLQFLFEYFSETQRNKGNFPGRFSGRQFSNSRSEMNVSTLELGDSALYLCASSYPGQGETQYFGPGTRLLVL.

This clonotype was detected ten times or more. CDR3 sequence reads: CATSYESGELFF. The DNA of the CDR3 is TGTGCCACCTCATACGAGTCCGGGGAGCTGTTTTTT. V and J are TRBV24-1 and TRBJ2-2; D remains ambiguous. CDR3 length equals 12 residues. The ends were cut back, 9 bases at V and 6 bases at J, with 10 bases in the middle. Germline V CDR1 and CDR2: KGHDR, SFDVKD.

This clonotype has more than one count but fewer than ten. This chain connects TRBV7-2 to TRBJ2-7; 7 bases map to TRBD2. CDR3 length equals 17 residues. Germline trimming cut 7 bases from V and 6 bases from J; bases unmatched to any gene: 21. The germline CDR1 and CDR2 sequences are SGHTA and FQGNSA. The CDR3 reads CASTPGLTGGYGFEQYF. CDR3 DNA sequence: TGTGCCAGCACCCCGGGACTAACGGGAGGTTATGGGTTCGAGCAGTACTTC.

This sequence joins TRBV29-1 and TRBJ1-2; no clear D gene. CDR3 size: 10 residues. V lost 8 bases and J lost 5, with 9 bases in between. Germline V gene sequence: CDR1 SQVTM, CDR2 ANQGSEA. The CDR3 loop reads CSSSLYGYTF. The CDR3 bases are TGCAGCAGTTCCCTTTATGGCTACACCTTC.

This clonotype was counted at least ten times. The gene calls are TRBV4-3 and TRBJ1-6; the match to TRBD1 covers 7 bases. The J segment lost 13 bases and the V segment lost 4 bases, leaving 13 bases of the junction unmatched. The CDR3 consists of 15 residues. The germline gives CDR1 LGHNA, CDR2 YSLEER. The CDR3 protein is CASSPDRERQRPLHF. Here the CDR3 DNA reads TGCGCCAGCAGCCCCGACAGGGAAAGACAGCGGCCCCTCCACTTT.

In regard to this clonotype: Germline and junction disagree at one end, which may indicate a read error. The chain combines TRBV24-1 with TRBJ2-7; 8 bases agree with TRBD1. Per the germline V gene, CDR1 is KGHDR and CDR2 is SFDVKD. The CDR3 has 15 amino acids. The chain's CDR3 is CAASDSGQGTYEQYF. CDR3 DNA: TGTGCCGCCAGTGATTCTGGACAGGGAACATACGAGCAGTACTTC.

A word on this clonotype: One junction end does not reproduce the germline sequence, and a read error may be involved. The rearrangement uses TRBV10-3 and TRBJ2-7, with D possibly matching TRBD1 (6 bases). Per the germline V gene, CDR1 is ENHRY and CDR2 is SYGVKD. This CDR3 comprises 15 residues. The CDR3 DNA reads as TGTGCCATCAATAAGGGGGATTCCGGGATCTACGAGCAGTGCTTC. Its protein is CAINKGDSGIYEQCF.

In its sample, this clonotype was seen many times. The chain carries TRBV2 and TRBJ2-5; 7 nucleotides match TRBD2. Trimming removed 1 base from V and 2 bases from J; junction bases left unmatched: 4. The CDR3 runs 15 residues. Germline CDR1 is SNHLY and CDR2 is FYNNEI. The CDR3 DNA sequence: TGTGCCAGCAGTGAAGGGGGGGGAATACAAGAGACCCAGTACTTC. Its protein is CASSEGGGIQETQYF.

This clonotype appeared a few times. The V call is TRBV7-2, the J call TRBJ2-6; 7 bases are a match to TRBD1. This CDR3 contains 18 residues. Germline values: CDR1 SGHTA, CDR2 FQGNSA. V trimming: 7 bases; J trimming: 0 bases; junction bases outside the gene matches: 12. The CDR3 loop reads CASTRQGILHSGANVLTF. DNA of the CDR3: TGTGCCAGCACGCGACAGGGAATACTCCACTCTGGGGCCAACGTCCTGACTTTC.

The chain is built from TRBV11-2 and TRBJ2-5; 13 bases are shared with TRBD2. CDR3 length: 16 amino acids. J was trimmed by 0 bases and V by 5 bases; bases with no gene match: 3. Germline V gene data show CDR1 as SGHAT and CDR2 as FQNNGV. CDR3 protein: CASSTTSGGYQETQYF. The CDR3 DNA is TGTGCCAGCAGCACGACTAGCGGGGGGTACCAAGAGACCCAGTACTTC.

The rearrangement joins TRBV2 to TRBJ2-7; 7 nucleotides align to TRBD2. This CDR3 comprises 16 residues. V lost 5 bases, J lost 6 bases, and 16 bases stayed unmatched. Germline lookup yields CDR1 SNHLY and CDR2 FYNNEI. The CDR3 coding sequence is TGTGCCAGCAGTCGGGGAGGGTCAGGCCTCAAGGGCGAGCAGTACTTC. Its protein is CASSRGGSGLKGEQYF.

V and J are TRBV29-1 and TRBJ1-1; 7 nucleotides align to TRBD1. The CDR3 spans 12 residues. J was trimmed by 7 bases and V by 2 bases; bases with no gene match: 4. CDR1 is SQVTM, CDR2 ANQGSEA, per germline. CDR3 nucleotide sequence: TGCAGCGTTGAAAGGAGGGGGCTTGAAGCTTTCTTT. This codes for CSVERRGLEAFF.

The chain employs TRBV2 and TRBJ2-7; D unresolved. This CDR3 comprises 13 residues. The germline V gene has CDR1 SNHLY and CDR2 FYNNEI. The CDR3 DNA reads as TGTGCTAGAGATAACGGCAGGAGCTACGAGCAGTACTTC. Its translation: CARDNGRSYEQYF.

CDR3 coding DNA: TGTGCCAGCAGCCTGGAACTAGCGGAGAAACACACCGGGGAGCTGTTTTTT. This translates into CASSLELAEKHTGELFF. The chain recombines TRBV11-3 with TRBJ2-2, with 8 bases that match TRBD2. The CDR3 runs 17 residues. V lost 5 bases and J lost 3; bases outside the gene matches: 11. The germline gives CDR1 SGHNT, CDR2 YENEEA.